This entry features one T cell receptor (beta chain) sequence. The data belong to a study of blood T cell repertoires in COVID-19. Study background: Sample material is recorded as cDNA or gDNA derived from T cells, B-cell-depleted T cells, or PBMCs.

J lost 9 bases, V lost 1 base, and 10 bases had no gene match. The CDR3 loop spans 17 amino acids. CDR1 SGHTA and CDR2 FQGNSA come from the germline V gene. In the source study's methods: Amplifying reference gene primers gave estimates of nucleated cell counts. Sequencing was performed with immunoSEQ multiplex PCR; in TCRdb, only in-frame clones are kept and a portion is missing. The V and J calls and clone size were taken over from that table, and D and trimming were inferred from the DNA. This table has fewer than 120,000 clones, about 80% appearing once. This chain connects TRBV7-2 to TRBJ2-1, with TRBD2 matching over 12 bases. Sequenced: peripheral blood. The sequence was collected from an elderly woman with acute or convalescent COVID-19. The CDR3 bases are TGTGCCAGCAGCTTAGAGGGACTAGCGGGCTCCGGGGGTGAGCAGTTCTTC. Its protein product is CASSLEGLAGSGGEQFF.